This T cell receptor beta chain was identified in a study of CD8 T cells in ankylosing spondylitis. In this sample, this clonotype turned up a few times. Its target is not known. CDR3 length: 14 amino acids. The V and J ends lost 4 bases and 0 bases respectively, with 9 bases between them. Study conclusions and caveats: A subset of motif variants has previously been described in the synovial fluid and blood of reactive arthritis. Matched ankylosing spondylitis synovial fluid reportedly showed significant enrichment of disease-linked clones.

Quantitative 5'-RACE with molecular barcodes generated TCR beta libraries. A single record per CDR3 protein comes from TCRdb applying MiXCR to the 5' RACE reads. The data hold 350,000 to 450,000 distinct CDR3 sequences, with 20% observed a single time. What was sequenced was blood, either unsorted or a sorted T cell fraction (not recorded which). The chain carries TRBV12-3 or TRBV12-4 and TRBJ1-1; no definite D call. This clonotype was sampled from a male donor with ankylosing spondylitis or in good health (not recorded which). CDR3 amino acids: CASSSGKMNTEAFF. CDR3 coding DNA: TGTGCCAGCAGTTCCGGAAAAATGAACACTGAAGCTTTCTTT.